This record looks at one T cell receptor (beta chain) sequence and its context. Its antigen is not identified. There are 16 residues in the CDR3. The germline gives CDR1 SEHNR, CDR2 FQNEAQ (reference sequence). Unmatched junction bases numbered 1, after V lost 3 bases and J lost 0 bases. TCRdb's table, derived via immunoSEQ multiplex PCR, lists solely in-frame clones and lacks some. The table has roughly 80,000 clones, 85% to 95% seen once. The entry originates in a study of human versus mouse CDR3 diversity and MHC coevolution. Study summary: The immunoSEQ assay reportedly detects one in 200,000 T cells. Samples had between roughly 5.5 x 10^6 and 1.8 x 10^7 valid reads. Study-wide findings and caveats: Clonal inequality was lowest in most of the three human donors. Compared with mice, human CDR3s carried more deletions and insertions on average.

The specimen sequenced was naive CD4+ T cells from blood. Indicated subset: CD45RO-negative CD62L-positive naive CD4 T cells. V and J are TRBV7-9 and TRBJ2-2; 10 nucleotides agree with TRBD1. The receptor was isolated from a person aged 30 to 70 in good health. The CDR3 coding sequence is TGTGCCAGCAGCTTTGACAGGGGGCCGAACACCGGGGAGCTGTTTTTT. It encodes CASSFDRGPNTGELFF.